Listed below are T cell receptor beta chains from one sample, sequenced in a study of blood T cell repertoires in COVID-19. Profiled with immunoSEQ multiplex PCR; TCRdb holds only in-frame clones, not every one. Among about 150,000 clones listed, 85% to 90% were seen once. The sequenced sample consisted of peripheral blood. These TCRs come from a man at least 80 years old with acute or convalescent COVID-19. CDR3s include the opening cysteine and the closing phenylalanine or tryptophan. Fields, in order: V gene, J gene, clone size, D gene, CDR3 DNA, CDR3 protein. The D gene is left open where the match is weak. Not every row has a clone size; where given, it reads once, few, many or a size class.

TRBV4-1	TRBJ2-7	.	TRBD1	TGCGCCAGCAGCCCCGAGGACAGGACGGGTTCTGTCGAGCAGTACTTC	CASSPEDRTGSVEQYF
TRBV10-3	TRBJ2-1	once	TRBD2	TGTGCCATCGGGCGGGGGGGCCATCAGTTCTTC	CAIGRGGHQFF
TRBV5-1	TRBJ1-6	.	.	TGCGCCAGCAGCCCTTCGGAGAGCTCCTATAATTCACCCCTCCACTTT	CASSPSESSYNSPLHF
TRBV6-4	TRBJ2-2	once	.	TGTGCCAGCAGTGACACTAACGGGAAGAACACCGGGGAGCTGTTTTTT	CASSDTNGKNTGELFF
TRBV11-2	TRBJ2-6	once	.	TGTGCCAGCAGCTTACCTCTCTCTGGGGCCAACGTCCTGACTTTC	CASSLPLSGANVLTF
TRBV5-4	TRBJ1-2	.	TRBD1	TGTGCCAGCAGCTTGGACAGGGGGACGGGTGGCTACACCTTC	CASSLDRGTGGYTF
TRBV27	TRBJ1-4	.	TRBD1	TGTGCCAGCAGTTTGCGACAGGGGAGGGGTGAAAAACTGTTTTTT	CASSLRQGRGEKLFF
TRBV28	TRBJ1-1	.	TRBD1	TGTGCCAGCAGACAGGGGGCTGGAGGTGAAGCTTTCTTT	CASRQGAGGEAFF
TRBV6-5	TRBJ1-5	.	.	TGTGCCAGCACCCAGGGGTTTGGTCAGCCCCAGCATTTT	CASTQGFGQPQHF
TRBV30	TRBJ2-5	.	TRBD2	TGTGCCTTCGGGACTAGCGGTAACCTCCAAGAGACCCAGTACTTC	CAFGTSGNLQETQYF
TRBV6-5	TRBJ1-2	.	TRBD1	TGTGCCAGCAGGGGGGGACAGGGATTTATCTATGGCTACACCTTC	CASRGGQGFIYGYTF
TRBV7-2	TRBJ2-5	.	TRBD2	TGTGCCAGCAGAGCTACTAGCGGGAGCTGGGAGACCCAGTACTTC	CASRATSGSWETQYF
TRBV5-4	TRBJ2-3	.	TRBD2	TGTGCCAGCAGCAACTCGGACCCCGGCGAGCGGGGAGATACGCAGTATTTT	CASSNSDPGERGDTQYF
TRBV5-1	TRBJ2-3	.	.	TGCGCCAGCAGCCCTTCTCCCAACTCTTTGGATACGCAGTATTTT	CASSPSPNSLDTQYF
TRBV6-5	TRBJ1-2	.	TRBD1	TGTGCCAGCAGGCCTCCCGACAGGGCCCAGGGCTACACCTTC	CASRPPDRAQGYTF
TRBV5-1	TRBJ2-5	.	TRBD1	TGCGCCAGCAGCTGGGGGACAGGGTACCAAGAGACCCAGTACTTC	CASSWGTGYQETQYF
TRBV5-6	TRBJ2-1	.	.	TGTGCCAGCAGCTCCGGGACTCCCTCCCTTGCGCAGTTCTTC	CASSSGTPSLAQFF
TRBV19	TRBJ1-5	once	TRBD1	TGTGCCAGTAGTCGACAGGGGGTTCTGCAGCCCCAGCATTTT	CASSRQGVLQPQHF
TRBV5-1	TRBJ1-4	.	.	TGCGCCAGCAGCTTGGCCAGGTCAGCAACTAATGAAAAACTGTTTTTT	CASSLARSATNEKLFF
TRBV5-1	TRBJ2-3	.	.	TGCGCCAGCAGCTTAGGACAGAGCACAGATACGCAGTATTTT	CASSLGQSTDTQYF
TRBV18	TRBJ1-6	.	TRBD1	TGTGCCAGCTCTGTGAGGAGGACAGGGGGGTCCTATAATTCACCCCTCCACTTT	CASSVRRTGGSYNSPLHF
TRBV9	TRBJ2-2	once	TRBD2	TGTGCCAGCAGCGTAACTAGCGGGAGGACGAACACCGGGGAGCTGTTTTTT	CASSVTSGRTNTGELFF
TRBV27	TRBJ1-5	.	.	TGTGCCAGCAGTGAGAGCAATCAGCCCCAGCATTTT	CASSESNQPQHF
TRBV4-1	TRBJ1-2	.	.	TGCGCCAGCAGCCAAGGGCCGGGGGTTGTTTATGGCTACACCTTC	CASSQGPGVVYGYTF